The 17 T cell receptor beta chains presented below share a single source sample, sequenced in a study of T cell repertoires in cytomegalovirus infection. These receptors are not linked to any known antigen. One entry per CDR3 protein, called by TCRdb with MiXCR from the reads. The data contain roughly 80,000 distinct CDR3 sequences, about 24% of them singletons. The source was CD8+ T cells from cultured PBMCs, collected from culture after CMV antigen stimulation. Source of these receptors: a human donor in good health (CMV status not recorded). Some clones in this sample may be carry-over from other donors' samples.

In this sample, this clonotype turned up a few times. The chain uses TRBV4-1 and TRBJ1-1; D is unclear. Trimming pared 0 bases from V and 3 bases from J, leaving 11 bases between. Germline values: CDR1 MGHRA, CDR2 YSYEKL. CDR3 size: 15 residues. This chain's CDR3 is CASSQDMGWDTEAFF. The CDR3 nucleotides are TGCGCCAGCAGCCAAGATATGGGGTGGGACACTGAAGCTTTCTTT.

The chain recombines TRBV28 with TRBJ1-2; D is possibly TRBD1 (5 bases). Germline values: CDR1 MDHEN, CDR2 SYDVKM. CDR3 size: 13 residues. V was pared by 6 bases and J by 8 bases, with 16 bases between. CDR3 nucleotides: TGTGCCAGCAGCTTCGCCGAGGCAGGGGGCTACACCTTC. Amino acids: CASSFAEAGGYTF.

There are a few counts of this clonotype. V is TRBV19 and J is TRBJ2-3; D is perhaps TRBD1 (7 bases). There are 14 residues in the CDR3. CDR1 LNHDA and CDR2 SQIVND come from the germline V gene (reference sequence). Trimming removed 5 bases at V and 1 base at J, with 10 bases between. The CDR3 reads CASSAGQRTDTQYF. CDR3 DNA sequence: TGTGCCAGTAGTGCGGGACAGCGCACAGATACGCAGTATTTT.

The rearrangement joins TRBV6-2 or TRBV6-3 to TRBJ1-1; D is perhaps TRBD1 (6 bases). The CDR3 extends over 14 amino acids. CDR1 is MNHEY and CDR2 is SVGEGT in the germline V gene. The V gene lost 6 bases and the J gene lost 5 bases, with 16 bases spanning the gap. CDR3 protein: CASSTSGGLTEAFF. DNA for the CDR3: TGTGCCAGCAGCACCTCTGGGGGGCTAACTGAAGCTTTCTTT.

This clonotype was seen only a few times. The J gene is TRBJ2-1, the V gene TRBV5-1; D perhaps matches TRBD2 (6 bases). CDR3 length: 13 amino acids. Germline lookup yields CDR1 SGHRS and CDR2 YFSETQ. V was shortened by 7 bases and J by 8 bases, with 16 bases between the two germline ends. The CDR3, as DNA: TGCGCCAGCTTCCGGACGGGGGAGCATGAGCAGTTCTTC. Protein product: CASFRTGEHEQFF.

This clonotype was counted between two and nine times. CDR3 nucleotide sequence: TGTGCCAGCAGCGCTGGCAGGGGGCGCCTCGAGCAGTACTTC. It codes for CASSAGRGRLEQYF. The chain carries TRBV13 and TRBJ2-7; 8 positions agree with TRBD1. In germline, CDR1 is PRHDT, CDR2 FYEKMQ (reference sequence). The CDR3 length is 14 residues. Trimming cost V 5 bases and J 6 bases; bases outside gene matches: 9. The entire variable domain, with the rest obtained from reference TRBV13 and TRBJ2-7, is as follows: AAGVIQSPRHLIKEKRETATLKCYPIPRHDTVYWYQQGPGQDPQFLISFYEKMQSDKGSIPDRFSAQQFSDYHSELNMSSLELGDSALYFCASSAGRGRLEQYFGPGTRLTVT.

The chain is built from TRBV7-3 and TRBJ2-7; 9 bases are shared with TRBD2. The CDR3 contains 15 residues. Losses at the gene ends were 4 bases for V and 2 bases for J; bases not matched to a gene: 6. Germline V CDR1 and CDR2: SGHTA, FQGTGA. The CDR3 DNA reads TGTGCCAGCAGCTCCAAGCGGGGGGCAACCTACGAGCAGTACTTC. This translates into CASSSKRGATYEQYF.

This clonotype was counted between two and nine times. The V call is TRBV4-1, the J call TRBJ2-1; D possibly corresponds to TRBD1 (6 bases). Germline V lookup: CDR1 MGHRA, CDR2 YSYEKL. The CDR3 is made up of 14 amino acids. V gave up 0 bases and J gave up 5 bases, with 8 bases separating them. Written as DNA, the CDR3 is TGCGCCAGCAGCCAAGATAGGACAGACAATGAGCAGTTCTTC. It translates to CASSQDRTDNEQFF.

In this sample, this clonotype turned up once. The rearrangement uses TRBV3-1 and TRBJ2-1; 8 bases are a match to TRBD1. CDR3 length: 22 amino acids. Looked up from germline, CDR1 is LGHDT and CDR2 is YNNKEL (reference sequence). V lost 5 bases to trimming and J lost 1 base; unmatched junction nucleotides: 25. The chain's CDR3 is CASSSRIYHFRGPEKSYNEQFF. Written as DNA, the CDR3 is TGTGCCAGCAGCTCGCGCATATACCATTTCAGGGGGCCGGAGAAGTCCTACAATGAGCAGTTCTTC.

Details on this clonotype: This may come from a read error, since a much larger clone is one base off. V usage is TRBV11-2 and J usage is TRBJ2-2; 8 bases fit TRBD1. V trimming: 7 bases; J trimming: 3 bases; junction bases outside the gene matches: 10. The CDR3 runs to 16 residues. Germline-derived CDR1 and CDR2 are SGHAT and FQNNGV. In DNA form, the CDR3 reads TGTGCCAGCAACTCACTCAGGGGGCTTGACACCGGGGAGCTGTTTTTT. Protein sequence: CASNSLRGLDTGELFF.

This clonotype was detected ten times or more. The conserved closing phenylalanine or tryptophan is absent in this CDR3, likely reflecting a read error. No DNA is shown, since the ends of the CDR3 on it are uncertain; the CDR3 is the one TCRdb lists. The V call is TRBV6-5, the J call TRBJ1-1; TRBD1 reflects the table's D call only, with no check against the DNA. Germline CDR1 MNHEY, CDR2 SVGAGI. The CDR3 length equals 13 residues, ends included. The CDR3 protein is CASSYSGQGFQFV.

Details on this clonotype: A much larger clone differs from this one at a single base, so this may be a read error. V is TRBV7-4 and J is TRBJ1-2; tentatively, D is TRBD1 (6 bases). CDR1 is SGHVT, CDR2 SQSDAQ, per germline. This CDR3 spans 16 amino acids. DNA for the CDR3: TGTGCCAGCAGCTTATCCGCAGGGGACGTCAACTATGGCTGCACCTTC. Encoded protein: CASSLSAGDVNYGCTF. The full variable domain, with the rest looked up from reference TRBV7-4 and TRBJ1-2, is GAGVSQSPRYKVAKRGRDVALRCDSISGHVTLYWYRQTLGQGSEVLTYSQSDAQRDKSGRPSGRFSAERPERSVSTLKIQRTEQGDSAVYLCASSLSAGDVNYGCTFGSGTRLTVV.

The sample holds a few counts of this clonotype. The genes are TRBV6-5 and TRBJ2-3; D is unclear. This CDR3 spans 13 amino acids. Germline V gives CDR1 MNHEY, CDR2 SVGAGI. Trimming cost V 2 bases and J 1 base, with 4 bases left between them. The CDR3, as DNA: TGTGCCAGCAGTTACGTGGGCACAGATACGCAGTATTTT. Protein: CASSYVGTDTQYF.

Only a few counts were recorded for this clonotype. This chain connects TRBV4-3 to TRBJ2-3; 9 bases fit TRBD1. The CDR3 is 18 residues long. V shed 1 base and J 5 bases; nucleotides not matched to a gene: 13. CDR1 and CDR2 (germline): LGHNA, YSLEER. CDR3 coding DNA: TGCGCCAGCAGCCAAGTGGCCCCGAGACAGGGGGTACAAGATACGCAGTATTTT. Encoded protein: CASSQVAPRQGVQDTQYF.

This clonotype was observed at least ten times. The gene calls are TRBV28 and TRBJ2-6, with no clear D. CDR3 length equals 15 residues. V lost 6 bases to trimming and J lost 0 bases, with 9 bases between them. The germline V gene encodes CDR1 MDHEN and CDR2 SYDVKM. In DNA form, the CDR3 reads TGTGCCAGCAGGACCACGAGCTCTGGGGCCAACGTCCTGACTTTC. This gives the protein CASRTTSSGANVLTF. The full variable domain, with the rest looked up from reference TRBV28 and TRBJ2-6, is DVKVTQSSRYLVKRTGEKVFLECVQDMDHENMFWYRQDPGLGLRLIYFSYDVKMKEKGDIPEGYSVSREKKERFSLILESASTNQTSMYLCASRTTSSGANVLTFGAGSRLTVL.

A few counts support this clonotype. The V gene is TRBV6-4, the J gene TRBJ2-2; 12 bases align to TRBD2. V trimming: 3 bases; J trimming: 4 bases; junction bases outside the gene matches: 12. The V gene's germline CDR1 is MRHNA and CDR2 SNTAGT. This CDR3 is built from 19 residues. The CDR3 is CASSDTLAGGPVGTGELFF. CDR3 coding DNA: TGTGCCAGCAGTGATACCCTAGCGGGGGGGCCGGTTGGCACCGGGGAGCTGTTTTTT.

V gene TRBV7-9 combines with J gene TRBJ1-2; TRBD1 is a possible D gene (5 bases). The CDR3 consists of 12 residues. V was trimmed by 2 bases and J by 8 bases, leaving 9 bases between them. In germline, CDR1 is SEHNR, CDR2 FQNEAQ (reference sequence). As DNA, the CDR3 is TGTGCCAGCAGCTTAAGGGGTGGCGGCTACACCTTC. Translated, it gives CASSLRGGGYTF.